This T cell receptor beta chain is from a study of technical replicates of blood from a handful of donors. Germline assignment: CDR1 SEHNR and CDR2 FQNEAQ (reference sequence). V was cut by 5 bases and J by 2 bases, with 27 bases left in between. The CDR3 contains 19 residues. The repertoire was sequenced with immunoSEQ multiplex PCR; TCRdb's copy has only in-frame clones and lacks some. Of approximately 65,000 clones in the sample, approximately 86% were seen once. This clone is a singleton in its sample. Sequences were obtained from PBMCs. The rearrangement joins TRBV7-9 to TRBJ2-5, with D possibly matching TRBD2 (5 bases). The clonotype originates from a human donor in good health. Some clones in this sample may be carry-over from other donors' samples. Here the CDR3 reads CASSDIVGASPTLQETQYF. In DNA form, the CDR3 reads TGTGCCAGCAGCGACATAGTGGGAGCTAGTCCGACCCTACAAGAGACCCAGTACTTC. The full variable domain, completed using reference TRBV7-9 and TRBJ2-5, is DTGVSQNPRHKITKRGQNVTFRCDPISEHNRLYWYRQTLGQGPEFLTYFQNEAQLEKSRLLSDRFSAERPKGSFSTLEIQRTEQGDSAMYLCASSDIVGASPTLQETQYFGPGTRLLVL.